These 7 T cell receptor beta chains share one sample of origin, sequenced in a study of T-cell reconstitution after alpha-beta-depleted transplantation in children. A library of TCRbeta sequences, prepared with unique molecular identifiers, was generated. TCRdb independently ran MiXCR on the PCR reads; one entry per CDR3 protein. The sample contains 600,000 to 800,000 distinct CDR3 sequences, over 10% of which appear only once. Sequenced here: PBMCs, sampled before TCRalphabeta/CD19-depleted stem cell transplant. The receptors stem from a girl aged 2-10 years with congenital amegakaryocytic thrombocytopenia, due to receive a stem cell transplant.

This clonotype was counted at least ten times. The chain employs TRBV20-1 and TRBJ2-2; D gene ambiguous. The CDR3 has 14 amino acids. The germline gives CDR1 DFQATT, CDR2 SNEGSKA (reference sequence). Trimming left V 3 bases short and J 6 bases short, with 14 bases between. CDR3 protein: CSARTKRVAGELFF. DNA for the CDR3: TGCAGTGCTAGGACGAAACGGGTCGCCGGGGAGCTGTTTTTT.

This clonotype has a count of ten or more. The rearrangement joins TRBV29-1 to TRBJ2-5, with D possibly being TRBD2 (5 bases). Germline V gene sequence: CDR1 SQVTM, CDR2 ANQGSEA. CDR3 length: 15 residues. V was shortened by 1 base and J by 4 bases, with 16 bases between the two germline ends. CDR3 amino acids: CSVEGTEYAGETQYF. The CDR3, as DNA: TGCAGCGTTGAAGGAACAGAATACGCGGGAGAGACCCAGTACTTC.

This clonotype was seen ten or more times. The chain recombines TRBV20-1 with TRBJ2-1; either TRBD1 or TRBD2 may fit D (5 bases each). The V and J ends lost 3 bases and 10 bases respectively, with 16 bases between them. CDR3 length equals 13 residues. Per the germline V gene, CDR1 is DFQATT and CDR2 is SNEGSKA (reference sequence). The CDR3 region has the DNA TGCAGTGCTAGTTTGGGGGTGGGAGAGGAGCAGTTCTTC. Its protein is CSASLGVGEEQFF.

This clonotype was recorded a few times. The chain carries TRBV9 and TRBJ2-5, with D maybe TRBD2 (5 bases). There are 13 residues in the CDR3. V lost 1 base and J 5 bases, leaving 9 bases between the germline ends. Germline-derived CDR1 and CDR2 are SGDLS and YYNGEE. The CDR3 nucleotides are TGTGCCAGCAGCGTATTGGGAGTGGAGACCCAGTACTTC. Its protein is CASSVLGVETQYF. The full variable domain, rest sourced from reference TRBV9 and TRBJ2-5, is DSGVTQTPKHLITATGQRVTLRCSPRSGDLSVYWYQQSLDQGLQFLIQYYNGEERAKGNILERFSAQQFPDLHSELNLSSLELGDSALYFCASSVLGVETQYFGPGTRLLVL.

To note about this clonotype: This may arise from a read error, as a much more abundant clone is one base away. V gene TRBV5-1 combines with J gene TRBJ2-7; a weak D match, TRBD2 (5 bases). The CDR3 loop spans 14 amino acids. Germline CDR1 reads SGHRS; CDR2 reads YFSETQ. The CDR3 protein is CANSSVGKSYEQYF. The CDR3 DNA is TGCGCCAACAGCTCGGTCGGGAAGTCCTACGAGCAGTACTTC.

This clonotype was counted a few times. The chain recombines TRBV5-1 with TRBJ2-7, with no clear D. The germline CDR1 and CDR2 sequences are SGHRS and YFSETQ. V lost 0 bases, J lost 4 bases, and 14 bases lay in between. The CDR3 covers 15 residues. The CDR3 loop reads CASSLEPWNRYEQYF. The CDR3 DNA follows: TGCGCCAGCAGCTTGGAACCGTGGAATCGGTACGAGCAGTACTTC.

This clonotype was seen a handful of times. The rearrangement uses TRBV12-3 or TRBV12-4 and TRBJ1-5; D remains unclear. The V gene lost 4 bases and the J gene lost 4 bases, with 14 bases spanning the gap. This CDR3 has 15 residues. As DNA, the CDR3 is TGTGCCAGCAGTTCCCCCAAGGAATTAAATCAGCCCCAGCATTTT. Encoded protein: CASSSPKELNQPQHF.